These 5 T cell receptor beta chains came from one sample sequenced in a study of CD8+ T cells in alopecia areata. On the basis of CD4, CD8alpha, NKG2D, NKG2ACE and other markers, pooled cutaneous lymph node cells were sorted. Reverse transcribed after extraction, RNA yielded cDNA as the sequencing template. Libraries were prepared by immunoSEQ multiplex PCR; TCRdb keeps only in-frame clonotypes and omits some of them. This table holds approximately 300,000 clones with no singletons; the top ten claim 1.2%. The material sequenced was CD4+ T cells sorted from a lymph node. These receptors were taken from a C3H/HeJ mouse with alopecia areata. This strain's MHC haplotype is H2-k.

As to this clone: Germline and genes here are mouse. The read comes to an end 4 residues before the CDR3 does, leaving the germline J gene to fill in the end. V gene TRBV1 combines with J gene TRBJ2-3, with 7 bases lining up with TRBD1. The CDR3 covers 13 residues. Germline CDR1 reads NSQYPW; CDR2 reads LRSPGD (reference sequence). V lost 9 bases, J lost 0 bases, and 3 bases stayed unmatched. CDR3 sequence: CTCTGVSAETLYF. The sequenced part of the CDR3 DNA is TGCACCTGTACAGGGGTTAGTGCAGAA. Full variable domain (remainder filled in from reference TRBV1 and TRBJ2-3): VTLLEQNPRWRLVPRGQAVNLRCILKNSQYPWMSWYQQDLQKQLQWLFTLRSPGDKEVKSLPGADYLATRVTDTELRLQVANMSQGRTLYCTCTGVSAETLYFGSGTRLTVL.

This clone came up a few times. Gene names refer to mouse genes. The read ends 4 residues early relative to the CDR3; the germline J gene fills the gap. This chain joins TRBV4 and TRBJ2-3; 9 nucleotides agree with TRBD2. V lost 4 bases, J lost 0 bases, and 2 bases stayed unmatched. The germline gives CDR1 LGHDT, CDR2 YNNKQL (reference sequence). CDR3 length: 15 residues. The part of the CDR3 DNA that was read is TGTGCCAGCAGCTCGGGACTGGGAAGTGCAGAA. It codes for CASSSGLGSAE. The full CDR3 reads CASSSGLGSAETLYF.

This clone was picked up a small number of times. The gene names here belong to mouse. The read terminates 4 residues ahead of where the CDR3 ends, so the germline J gene completes it. Within the sample, other DNA sequences also encode this same CDR3. The V and J genes are TRBV13-1 and TRBJ2-2; 8 nucleotides line up with TRBD2. Germline-derived CDR1 and CDR2 are NSHNY and SYGAGN. The length of the CDR3 is 16 residues. The J segment lost 2 bases and the V segment lost 0 bases, leaving 3 bases of the junction unmatched. The DNA read from the CDR3 is TGTGCCAGCAGTGATGTGGGGGGGGCGAACACCGGG. As protein: CASSDVGGANTG. The whole CDR3 sequence reads CASSDVGGANTGQLYF.

Comments on this clone: Gene names follow the mouse nomenclature. With the read ending 3 residues before the CDR3 end, the germline J gene is used to fill in that end. Other DNA variants within this sample encode the same CDR3. The rearrangement uses TRBV13-2 and TRBJ1-6; possibly TRBD1 for D (5 bases). TRBJ1-6 is identified as an open reading frame with a role that is uncertain. The CDR3 runs 14 residues. V lost 1 base and J 8 bases, leaving 10 bases between the germline ends. CDR1 and CDR2 from the germline V gene are NNHNN and SYGAGS (reference sequence). The DNA read from the CDR3 is TGTGCCAGCGGTGATAGTGGGGGGGATTCGCCC. Translation: CASGDSGGDSP. The whole CDR3 is CASGDSGGDSPLYF.

In this sample, this clone turned up a few times. Germline and genes: mouse. The CDR3 DNA, read in part, is TGTGCCAGCAGCGACCGGGACAGAGGA. Protein product: CASSDRDRG. The entire CDR3 sequence reads CASSDRDRGEVFF. This chain connects TRBV5 to TRBJ1-1, with TRBD1 matching 7 bases. Coverage ceases 4 residues before the CDR3 finishes, and the germline J gene fills in the end. The CDR3 runs 13 residues. Germline V gives CDR1 LGHNA, CDR2 YNLKQL (reference sequence).